The present entry profiles one T cell receptor (beta chain) with its context. The antigen remains undetermined. This record belongs to a study of T cell repertoires in cytomegalovirus infection. CDR1 is LNHNV and CDR2 is YYDKDF in the germline V gene (reference sequence). This CDR3 comprises 15 residues. With V trimmed by 1 base and J by 8 bases, 7 bases remained unmatched. Via MiXCR, TCRdb re-called the reads, giving one row per CDR3 protein. The sample has a few hundred thousand distinct CDR3 sequences; under 45% are singletons. This sequence originates from a human donor in good health (CMV status not recorded). Some clones in this sample may be carry-over from other donors' samples. The rearrangement uses TRBV15 and TRBJ2-1, with 8 bases that match TRBD2. Source: cultured PBMCs, taken from culture after CMV antigen stimulation. The CDR3: CATSRVGGAVHEQFF. The CDR3 nucleotides are TGTGCCACCAGCAGAGTCGGGGGGGCAGTCCATGAGCAGTTCTTC.